The rows below give T cell receptor beta chains drawn from one sample of a study of blood T cell repertoires in COVID-19. Only in-frame clones appear in the TCRdb table, and some are missing; sequencing was by immunoSEQ multiplex PCR. Of approximately 50,000 clones detected, 75% to 95% appear once; the ten largest clones hold less than 6.5%. Sequencing input: peripheral blood. The receptors originated from a man between 65 and 85 years old with acute or convalescent COVID-19. The conserved cysteine and the conserved F or W are not part of the CDR3 here.

j_call | cdr3_length | v_call | cdr3_aa
TRBJ1-5 | 13 | TRBV20-1 | SASRGTKRDQPQH
TRBJ1-6 | 10 | TRBV9 | ANSGGRSPLH
TRBJ2-3 | 13 | TRBV10-3 | AISESSGGTDTQY
TRBJ2-3 | 13 | TRBV5-1 | ASSLTVTSTDTQY
TRBJ1-1 | 11 | TRBV5-5 | ASSLRDYTEAF
TRBJ1-5 | 11 | TRBV6-6 | ASSSQGNQPQH
TRBJ2-1 | 14 | TRBV6-2/TRBV6-3 | ASSYSTSGGRNEQF
TRBJ1-5 | 12 | TRBV4-2 | ASRDTLGHQPQH
TRBJ1-1 | 11 | TRBV6-6 | ASSYISNTEAF
TRBJ1-1 | 13 | TRBV6-5 | ASIRTGAVATEAF
TRBJ2-3 | 15 | TRBV7-9 | ASSPRLAGGTADTQY
TRBJ2-2 | 14 | TRBV4-3 | ASSQVWVARGGELF
TRBJ1-5 | 11 | TRBV10-2 | ASSDRGNQPQH
TRBJ2-3 | 13 | TRBV14 | ASSQAGISTDTQY
TRBJ1-4 | 12 | TRBV29-1 | SVEAAGGNEKLF
TRBJ2-3 | 13 | TRBV5-1 | ASSLARGRGDTQY
TRBJ1-2 | 14 | TRBV28 | ASSSPPRGGYYGYT
TRBJ1-1 | 12 | TRBV5-1 | ASSLGDRFDVAF
TRBJ1-6 | 12 | TRBV5-5 | ASSLPLSDSPLH
TRBJ1-1 | 12 | TRBV6-5 | ASSLGQGLTEAF
TRBJ2-2 | 17 | TRBV27 | ASSFVVLGGTPNTGELF
TRBJ2-2 | 12 | TRBV7-3 | ASSLAGHTGELF
TRBJ1-5 | 11 | TRBV19 | ASTTTGNQPQH
TRBJ2-6 | 17 | TRBV6-2/TRBV6-3 | ASSYEQGGPSSGANVLT
TRBJ1-4 | 13 | TRBV9 | ASSVGAARAEKLF
TRBJ2-2 | 13 | TRBV6-2/TRBV6-3 | ASSYSGADTGELF
TRBJ2-5 | 11 | TRBV6-5 | ASRAQGGETQY
TRBJ1-3 | 13 | TRBV24-1 | ATSERHKRSNTIY
TRBJ2-7 | 12 | TRBV7-2 | ASSARQGTYEQY
TRBJ1-1 | 15 | TRBV11-2 | ASSLAPGDGPNTEAF
TRBJ1-5 | 13 | TRBV19 | ASSIVIGRSQPQH
TRBJ1-3 | 14 | TRBV7-2 | ASSLRDRRTGNTIY
TRBJ1-6 | 12 | TRBV6-5 | ASSKGQNNSPLH
TRBJ2-1 | 14 | TRBV27 | ATFPQRLRSYNEQF
TRBJ2-7 | 12 | TRBV2 | ASRGGRLLYEQY
TRBJ1-2 | 12 | TRBV5-3 | ARSLGQGGYGYT
TRBJ2-7 | 13 | TRBV4-2 | ASSQLAGGPSEQY
TRBJ1-5 | 17 | TRBV4-1 | ASSPYQLRDTGFNQPQH
TRBJ1-2 | 15 | TRBV4-3 | ASSQDRSRGTGWGYT
TRBJ1-5 | 12 | TRBV6-1 | ASSETPRHQPQH
TRBJ1-4 | 13 | TRBV7-2 | ASSLTSGGGEKLF
TRBJ1-1 | 12 | TRBV3-1/TRBV3-2 | ASSQDSLRGEAF
TRBJ2-7 | 15 | TRBV4-1 | ASSQFYGVRSAYEQY
TRBJ2-3 | 18 | TRBV6-6 | ASSLIETHLGLAGRDTQY
TRBJ2-1 | 14 | TRBV5-6 | ASSLVSQISYNEQF
TRBJ2-2 | 13 | TRBV10-3 | AISEDGVSTGELF
TRBJ1-5 | 13 | TRBV5-8 | ASSLLDSSNQPQH
TRBJ1-2 | 8 | TRBV20-1 | SAPGGGYT
TRBJ1-1 | 12 | TRBV27 | ASSSFTGYTEAF
TRBJ2-7 | 10 | TRBV29-1 | SVSQSTYEQY
TRBJ2-3 | 11 | TRBV9 | ASSGGPQGTQY
TRBJ1-1 | 9 | TRBV3-1/TRBV3-2 | ASTQGVEAF
TRBJ2-7 | 12 | TRBV12-5 | ASGLEGGPNEQY
TRBJ1-1 | 13 | TRBV5-1 | ASSLGGQGNTEAF
TRBJ2-7 | 14 | TRBV6-2/TRBV6-3 | ASSSVRGGPSYEQY
TRBJ2-7 | 10 | TRBV6-4 | ANTGGSYEQY
TRBJ2-1 | 13 | TRBV29-1 | SVLRDRDTYNEQF
TRBJ2-1 | 13 | TRBV6-5 | ASSYSTTGYNEQF
TRBJ1-1 | 10 | TRBV19 | ASSIGITEAF